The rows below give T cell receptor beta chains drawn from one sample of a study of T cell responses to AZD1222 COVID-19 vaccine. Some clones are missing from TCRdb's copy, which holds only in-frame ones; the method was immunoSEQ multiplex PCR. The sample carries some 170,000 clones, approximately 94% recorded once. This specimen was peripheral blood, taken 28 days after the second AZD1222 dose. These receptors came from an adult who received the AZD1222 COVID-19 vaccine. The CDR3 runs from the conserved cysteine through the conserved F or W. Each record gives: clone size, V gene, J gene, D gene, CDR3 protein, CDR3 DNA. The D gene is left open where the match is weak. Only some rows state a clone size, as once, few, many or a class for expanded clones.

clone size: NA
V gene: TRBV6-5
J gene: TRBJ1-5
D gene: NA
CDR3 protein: CASRDWGVGQPQHF
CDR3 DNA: TGTGCCAGCAGAGACTGGGGAGTGGGTCAGCCCCAGCATTTT

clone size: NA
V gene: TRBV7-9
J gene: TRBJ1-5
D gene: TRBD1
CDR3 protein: CASSSAHPGQAGNQPQHF
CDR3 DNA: TGTGCCAGCAGCTCCGCCCACCCGGGACAGGCGGGCAATCAGCCCCAGCATTTT

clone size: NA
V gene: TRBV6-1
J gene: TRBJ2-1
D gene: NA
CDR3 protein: CASSERRDEQFF
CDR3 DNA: TGTGCCAGCAGTGAAAGAAGGGATGAGCAGTTCTTC

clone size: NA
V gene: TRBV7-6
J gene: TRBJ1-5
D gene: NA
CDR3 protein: CASSLEYGGNQPQHF
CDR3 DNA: TGTGCCAGCAGCTTAGAGTACGGGGGGAATCAGCCCCAGCATTTT

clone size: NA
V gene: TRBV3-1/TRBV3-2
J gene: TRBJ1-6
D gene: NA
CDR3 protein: CASSPSEGGFNSPLHF
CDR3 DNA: TGTGCCAGCAGCCCCAGTGAAGGGGGGTTTAATTCACCCCTCCACTTT

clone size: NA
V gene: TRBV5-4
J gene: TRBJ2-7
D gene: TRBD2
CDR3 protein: CASSLASGSWLREQYF
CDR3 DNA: TGTGCCAGCAGCTTAGCTAGCGGGAGTTGGCTTCGGGAGCAGTACTTC

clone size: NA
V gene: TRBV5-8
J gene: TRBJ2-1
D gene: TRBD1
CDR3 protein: CASRRQGSFYNEQFF
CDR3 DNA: TGTGCCAGCAGAAGACAGGGATCGTTTTACAATGAGCAGTTCTTC

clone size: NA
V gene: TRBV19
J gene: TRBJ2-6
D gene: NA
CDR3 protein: CASSLTRLTSGANVLTF
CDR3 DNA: TGTGCCAGTAGCCTGACTAGGTTAACCTCTGGGGCCAACGTCCTGACTTTC

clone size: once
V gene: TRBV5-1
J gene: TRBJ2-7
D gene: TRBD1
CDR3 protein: CASSLTGTGVDEQYF
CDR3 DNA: TGCGCCAGCAGCTTAACCGGGACAGGGGTCGACGAGCAGTACTTC

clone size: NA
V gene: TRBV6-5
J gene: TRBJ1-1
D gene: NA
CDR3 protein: CASIWGNTEAFF
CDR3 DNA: TGTGCCAGCATTTGGGGGAACACTGAAGCTTTCTTT

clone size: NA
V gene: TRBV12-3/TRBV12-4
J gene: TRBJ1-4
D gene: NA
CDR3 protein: CASSTLRGEKLFF
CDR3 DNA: TGTGCCAGCAGTACCCTGCGTGGTGAAAAACTGTTTTTT

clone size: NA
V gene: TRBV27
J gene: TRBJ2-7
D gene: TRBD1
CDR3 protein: CASSYPGQGEQYF
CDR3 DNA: TGTGCCAGCAGTTACCCGGGACAGGGAGAGCAGTACTTC

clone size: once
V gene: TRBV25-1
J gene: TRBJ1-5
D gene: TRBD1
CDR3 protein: CASSEMGGTELLHF
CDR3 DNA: TGTGCCAGCAGTGAAATGGGGGGGACAGAGCTATTGCATTTT

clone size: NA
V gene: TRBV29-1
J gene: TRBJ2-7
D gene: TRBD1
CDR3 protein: CSALKLRDRAYEQYF
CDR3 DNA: TGCAGCGCTCTAAAACTCCGGGACAGAGCCTACGAGCAGTACTTC

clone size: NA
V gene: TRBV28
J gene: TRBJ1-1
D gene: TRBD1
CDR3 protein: CASSFQTGANTEAFF
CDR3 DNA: TGTGCCAGCAGTTTCCAGACAGGGGCGAACACTGAAGCTTTCTTT

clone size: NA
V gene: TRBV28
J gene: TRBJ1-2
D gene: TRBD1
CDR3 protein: CASSSPGTGGSLGYGYTF
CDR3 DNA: TGTGCCAGCAGTTCCCCCGGGACAGGGGGCTCCCTTGGGTATGGCTACACCTTC

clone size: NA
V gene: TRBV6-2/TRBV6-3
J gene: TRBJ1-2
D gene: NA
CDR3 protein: CASSYAPWQGLDYGYTF
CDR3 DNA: TGTGCCAGCAGTTACGCCCCGTGGCAGGGGTTAGACTATGGCTACACCTTC